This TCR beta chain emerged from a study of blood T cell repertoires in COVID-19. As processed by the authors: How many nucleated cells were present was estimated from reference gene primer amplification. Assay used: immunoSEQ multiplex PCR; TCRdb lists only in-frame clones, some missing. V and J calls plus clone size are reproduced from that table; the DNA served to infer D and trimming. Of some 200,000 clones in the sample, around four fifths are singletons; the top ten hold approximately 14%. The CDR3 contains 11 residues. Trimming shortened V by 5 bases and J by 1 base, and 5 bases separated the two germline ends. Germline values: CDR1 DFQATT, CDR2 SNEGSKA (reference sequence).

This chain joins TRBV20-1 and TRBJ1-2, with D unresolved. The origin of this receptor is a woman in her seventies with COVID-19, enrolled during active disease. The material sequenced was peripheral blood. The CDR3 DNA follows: TGCAGTGCTCCTTTTAACTATGGCTACACCTTC. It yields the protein CSAPFNYGYTF.